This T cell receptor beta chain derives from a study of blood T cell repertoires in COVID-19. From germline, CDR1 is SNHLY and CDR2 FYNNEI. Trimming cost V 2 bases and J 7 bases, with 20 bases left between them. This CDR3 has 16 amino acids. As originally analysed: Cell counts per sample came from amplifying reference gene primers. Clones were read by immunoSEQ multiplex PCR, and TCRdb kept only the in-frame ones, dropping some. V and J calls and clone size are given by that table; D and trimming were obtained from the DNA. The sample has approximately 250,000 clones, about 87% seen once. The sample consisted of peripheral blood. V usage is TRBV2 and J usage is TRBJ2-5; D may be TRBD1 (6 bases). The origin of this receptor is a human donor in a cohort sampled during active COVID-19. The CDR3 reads CASSEIVGQTSRTQYF. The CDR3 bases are TGTGCCAGCAGTGAAATCGTAGGACAGACCTCCAGGACCCAGTACTTC.